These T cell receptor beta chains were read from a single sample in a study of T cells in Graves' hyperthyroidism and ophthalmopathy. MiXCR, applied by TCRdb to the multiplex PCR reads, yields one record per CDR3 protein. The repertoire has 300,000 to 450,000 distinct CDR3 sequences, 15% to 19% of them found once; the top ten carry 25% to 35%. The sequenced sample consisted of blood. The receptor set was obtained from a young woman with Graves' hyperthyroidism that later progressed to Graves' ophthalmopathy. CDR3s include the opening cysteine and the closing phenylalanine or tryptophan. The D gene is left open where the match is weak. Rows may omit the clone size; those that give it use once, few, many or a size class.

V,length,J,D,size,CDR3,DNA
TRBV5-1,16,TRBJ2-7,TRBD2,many,CASSLVPGLAGYEQYF,TGCGCCAGCAGCTTGGTACCGGGACTAGCCGGCTACGAGCAGTACTTC
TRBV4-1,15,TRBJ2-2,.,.,CASSVGLTNTGELFF,TGCGCCAGCAGCGTAGGACTAACGAACACCGGGGAGCTGTTTTTT
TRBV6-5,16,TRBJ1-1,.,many,CASSYSGPTVNTEAFF,TGTGCCAGCAGTTACTCGGGTCCGACAGTAAACACTGAAGCTTTCTTT
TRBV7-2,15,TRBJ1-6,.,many,CASSLVGGYNSPLHF,TGTGCCAGCAGCTTAGTGGGGGGCTATAATTCACCCCTCCACTTT
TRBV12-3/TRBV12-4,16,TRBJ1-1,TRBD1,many,CASSPTTGAGNTEAFF,TGTGCCAGCAGCCCAACGACAGGGGCCGGGAACACTGAAGCTTTCTTT
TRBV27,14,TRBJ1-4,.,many,CASSLPGMSEKLFF,TGTGCCAGCAGTTTACCGGGTATGAGTGAAAAACTGTTTTTT
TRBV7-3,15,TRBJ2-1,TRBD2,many,CASSSLAGAGNEQFF,TGTGCCAGCAGCTCACTAGCGGGAGCTGGGAATGAGCAGTTCTTC
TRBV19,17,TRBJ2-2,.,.,CASSIDRRPENTGELFF,TGTGCCAGTAGTATAGATCGGCGCCCGGAAAACACCGGGGAGCTGTTTTTT
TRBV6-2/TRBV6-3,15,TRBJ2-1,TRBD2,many,CASSSGTSGSDEQFF,TGTGCCAGCAGTTCCGGGACTAGCGGGAGCGATGAGCAGTTCTTC
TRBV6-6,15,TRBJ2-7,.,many,CASSYSRGDSYEQYF,TGTGCCAGCAGTTACTCGCGGGGGGACAGCTACGAGCAGTACTTC
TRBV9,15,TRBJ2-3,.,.,CASSEWAEFTDTQYF,TGTGCCAGCAGCGAGTGGGCGGAGTTCACAGATACGCAGTATTTT
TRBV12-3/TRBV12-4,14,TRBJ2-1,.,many,CASSLGLIYNEQFF,TGTGCCAGCAGTTTGGGCCTAATATACAATGAGCAGTTCTTC
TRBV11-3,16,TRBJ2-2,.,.,CASSLGVSPDTGELFF,TGTGCCAGCAGCTTAGGTGTAAGTCCAGACACCGGGGAGCTGTTTTTT
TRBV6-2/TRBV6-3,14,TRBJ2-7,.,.,CASSYSSLDYEQYF,TGTGCCAGCAGTTACTCTAGCTTGGACTACGAGCAGTACTTC
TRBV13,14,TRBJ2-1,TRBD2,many,CASSPGREGGEQFF,TGTGCCAGCAGCCCGGGGCGGGAGGGCGGTGAGCAGTTCTTC
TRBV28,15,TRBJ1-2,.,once,CASSAKEQGNYGYTF,TGTGCCAGCAGCGCGAAAGAGCAGGGTAACTATGGCTACACCTTC
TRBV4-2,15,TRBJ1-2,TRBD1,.,CASSQDPGGDYGYTF,TGTGCCAGCAGCCAAGACCCAGGGGGGGACTATGGCTACACCTTC
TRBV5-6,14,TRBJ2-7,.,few,CASSSGTPDREQYF,TGTGCCAGCAGCTCCGGGACCCCTGATCGCGAGCAGTACTTC
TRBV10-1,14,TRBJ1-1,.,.,CASSDRGMGTEAFF,TGCGCCAGCAGTGACAGGGGAATGGGCACTGAAGCTTTCTTT
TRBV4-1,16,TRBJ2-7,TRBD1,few,CASSQPRTGGSYEQYF,TGCGCCAGCAGCCAGCCAAGGACAGGGGGATCCTACGAGCAGTACTTC
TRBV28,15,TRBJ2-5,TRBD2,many,CASSLSSGSRETQYF,TGTGCCAGCAGTCTCAGTAGCGGGAGTAGGGAGACCCAGTACTTC
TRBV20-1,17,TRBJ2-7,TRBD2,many,CSARDRGLTLSSYEQYF,TGCAGTGCTAGAGATCGGGGACTAACCTTGAGCTCCTACGAGCAGTACTTC
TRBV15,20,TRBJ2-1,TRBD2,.,CATSASSGTSGRSRYNEQFF,TGTGCCACCAGCGCAAGTTCCGGGACTAGCGGGAGGTCCCGCTACAATGAGCAGTTCTTC
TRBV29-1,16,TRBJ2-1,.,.,CSVMIAEPIRKNEQFF,TGCAGCGTTATGATAGCGGAACCCATCAGAAAGAATGAGCAGTTCTTC
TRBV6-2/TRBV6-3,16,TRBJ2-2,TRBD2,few,CASTKYSGIDTGELFF,TGTGCCAGCACAAAATATAGCGGGATCGACACCGGGGAGCTGTTTTTT
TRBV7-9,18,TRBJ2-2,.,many,CASSPRSAGATNTGELFF,TGTGCCAGCAGCCCCCGATCCGCAGGGGCGACGAACACCGGGGAGCTGTTTTTT
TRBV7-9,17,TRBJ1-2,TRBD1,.,CASSHDRGQILSHGYTF,TGTGCCAGCAGCCACGACAGGGGGCAAATCCTTTCACATGGCTACACCTTC
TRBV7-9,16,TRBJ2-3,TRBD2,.,CASSVLAGGRGDTQYF,TGTGCCAGCAGCGTCCTAGCGGGAGGGCGAGGAGATACGCAGTATTTT
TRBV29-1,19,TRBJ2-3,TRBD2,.,CSVGGTSGRLSTSTDTQYF,TGCAGCGTCGGGGGGACTAGCGGGCGACTTAGCACTAGCACAGATACGCAGTATTTT
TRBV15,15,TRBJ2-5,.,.,CATSRTGHSQETQYF,TGTGCCACCAGCAGAACGGGACATTCCCAAGAGACCCAGTACTTC
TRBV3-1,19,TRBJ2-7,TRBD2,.,CASSQEEAGAWAGTYEQHF,TGTGCCAGCAGCCAAGAGGAAGCGGGAGCTTGGGCAGGAACCTACGAGCAGCACTTC
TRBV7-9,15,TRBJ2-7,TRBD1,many,CASSQTGQGNYEQYF,TGTGCCAGCAGCCAGACGGGACAGGGGAACTACGAGCAGTACTTC
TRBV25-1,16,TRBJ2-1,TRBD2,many,CASSATGTSSPHEQFF,TGTGCCAGCAGTGCAACCGGGACTAGCAGCCCCCATGAGCAGTTCTTC
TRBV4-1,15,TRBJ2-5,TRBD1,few,CASSQTGQDQETQYF,TGCGCCAGCAGCCAAACGGGACAGGATCAAGAGACCCAGTACTTC
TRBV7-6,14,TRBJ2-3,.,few,CASSPGSTTDTQYF,TGTGCCAGCAGCCCGGGATCGACGACAGATACGCAGTATTTT
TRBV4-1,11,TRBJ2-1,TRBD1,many,CASSQGDEQFF,TGTGCCAGCAGCCAGGGGGATGAGCAGTTCTTC
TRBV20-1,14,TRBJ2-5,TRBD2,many,CSSALGTSGNAQYF,TGCAGCTCAGCCTTAGGGACTAGCGGGAACGCCCAGTACTTC
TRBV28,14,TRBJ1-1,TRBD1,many,CASSPKTGPTEAFF,TGTGCCAGCAGTCCAAAGACAGGGCCCACTGAAGCTTTCTTT